This record concerns one T cell receptor (beta chain) sequence. This clone appeared a single time. The specificity of this receptor is unknown. Per-nucleotide qualities are absent, and no much larger clonotype sits a single base away. TCRbeta CDR3 regions were amplified from genomic DNA using the immunoSEQ Assay, a bias-controlled multiplex PCR. Concerning the study's data processing: Within the assay, amplification of reference gene primers was used to estimate how many nucleated cells each sample contained. To quantify the absolute abundance of each unique TCRbeta CDR3 rearrangement, sequence reads were collapsed and filtered. For each sample, productive Simpson clonality was calculated as the square root of Simpson's diversity index across productive rearrangements. TCRdb provides this immuneACCESS table in a form limited to in-frame rearrangements. Some clones are lacking; in checked studies, under half of them reflect an unresolved V gene, and why the rest are absent is not known. V and J calls plus clone size are reproduced from that table; the DNA served to infer D and trimming. Across this sample there are roughly 300,000 clones, with 80% to 90% seen only once. The top ten clones comprise approximately 4% of the sample.

CDR1 SEHNR and CDR2 FQNEAQ were looked up in the germline V gene (reference sequence). The junction shows trimming of 3 bases on V and 5 bases on J, and the gene matches do not reach 13 bases of it. From the cysteine through the phenylalanine, the CDR3 covers 18 amino acids. The kept DNA is CDR3 alone, 54 bases in frame from the first base. These data belong to a study of blood T cell repertoires in COVID-19 (dated by TCRdb to the early 2020s). Regarding the research as a whole: Samples covering the acute and convalescent phases of COVID-19 were provided by collaborators in the United States, Italy and Spain. Where available, HLA class I and class II types were obtained from metadata supplied by the sample provider rather than from assay-based typing. Samples were obtained from the ongoing ImmuneRACE study (first 160 participants) and from 1,254 subjects provided by 6 global collaborators. A de-identified subject ID, COVID-19 status, age in years and sex were almost always included in the sample metadata. A freely available public database, intended as a resource for researchers studying the immune response to SARS-CoV-2, is where the repertoires were released. The material from the prospective study consisted of cDNA or gDNA derived from T cells, B-cell-depleted T cells, or PBMCs. Subjects who had been exposed to COVID-19, were actively infected with it, or had recovered from it provided the deeply sampled blood TCRbeta repertoires that made up the dataset.

Summary of the overall study and its limitations: The amount of clinical and demographic metadata varied by source and participant and was provided uncurated.

Participants in the prospective study were aged about 18 to 95 years, lived in about two dozen United States geographic areas, and enrolled through a virtual design. Cohort assignment in the prospective study relied on participant-reported clinical history from a screening survey and a study questionnaire. Each participant in the prospective study had whole blood, serum and a nasopharyngeal or oropharyngeal swab collected by mobile phlebotomists. Over an approximately 2-month period, participants in the prospective study had the option of providing additional blood draws and questionnaires. Before DNA extraction, prospective study blood samples were shipped either frozen or at room temperature.

Sequenced sample: PBMCs or T cells enriched from blood (not recorded which). This clonotype originated in a woman between 40 and 55 years old with acute COVID-19. The rearrangement combines TRBV7-9 with TRBJ2-5; TRBD2 agrees with 12 junctional bases. The bases are TGTGCCAGCAGCTTGAGGACTAGCGGGACCATTCGGGAGGAGACCCAGTACTTC. Its protein reads: CASSLRTSGTIREETQYF. With the rest looked up from the reference TRBV7-9 and TRBJ2-5 genes rather than sequenced, the full variable domain is DTGVSQNPRHKITKRGQNVTFRCDPISEHNRLYWYRQTLGQGPEFLTYFQNEAQLEKSRLLSDRFSAERPKGSFSTLEIQRTEQGDSAMYLCASSLRTSGTIREETQYFGPGTRLLVL.